Shown below are 8 T cell receptor beta chains from a single sample sequenced in a study of cytomegalovirus exposure and HLA in healthy donors (dated by TCRdb to between 2016 and 2019). The library was prepared using the immunoSEQ multiplex PCR assay. For the multiplex PCR, a mixture combining 60 forward primers for TCR Vbeta segments and 13 reverse primers for TCR Jbeta segments was used. This immuneACCESS table, as held by TCRdb, lists in-frame sequences with V and J called but not all clones. Of the missing ones, under half trace to an unresolved V gene in checked studies; the others have no known cause. This sample holds around 130,000 clones; 70% to 80% were observed only once. The top ten clonotypes cover about 2.4% of the sample. The material sequenced was PBMCs. The origin of the receptors is a woman aged 55-70 years in good health and CMV-seropositive.

The genes are TRBV7-7 and TRBJ2-2; the match to TRBD2 covers 10 bases. CDR1 is SSHAT and CDR2 is FNYEAQ in the germline V gene (reference sequence). This CDR3 is 14 amino acids long. J was trimmed by 7 bases and V by 6 bases; bases with no gene match: 5. The DNA of the CDR3 is TGTGCCAGCAGGCCTAGCGGGGGAATCGGGGAGCTGTTTTTT. It yields the protein CASRPSGGIGELFF.

The chain is built from TRBV7-3 and TRBJ1-1, with D possibly matching TRBD1 (6 bases). The V gene's germline CDR1 is SGHTA and CDR2 FQGTGA. The CDR3 covers 14 residues. V dropped 5 bases and J dropped 3 bases, with 13 bases sitting between them. CDR3 region: CASSRGTSDTEAFF. The DNA of the CDR3 is TGTGCCAGCAGCCGAGGGACATCGGACACTGAAGCTTTCTTT.

CDR3 nucleotides: TGCAGTGCTAGTGGACAGGGAGGCTACACCTTC. It yields the protein CSASGQGGYTF. V and J are TRBV20-1 and TRBJ1-2, with 8 bases matching TRBD1. Unmatched junction bases numbered 2, after V lost 3 bases and J lost 8 bases. Germline V gene data show CDR1 as DFQATT and CDR2 as SNEGSKA (reference sequence). The CDR3 is made up of 11 amino acids.

The genes are TRBV19 and TRBJ2-1; 8 positions agree with TRBD2. CDR3 length: 14 amino acids. After removal of 5 bases from V and 3 bases from J, the junction contained 3 bases not matched to a gene. Germline assignment: CDR1 LNHDA and CDR2 SQIVND (reference sequence). CDR3 loop: CASSGTRVYNEQFF. The CDR3 DNA reads TGTGCCAGTAGTGGGACTAGAGTCTACAATGAGCAGTTCTTC. The whole variable domain, remainder taken from reference TRBV19 and TRBJ2-1, is DGGITQSPKYLFRKEGQNVTLSCEQNLNHDAMYWYRQDPGQGLRLIYYSQIVNDFQKGDIAEGYSVSREKKESFPLTVTSAQKNPTAFYLCASSGTRVYNEQFFGPGTRLTVL.

CDR3 amino acids: CASSFYRVPRYEQYF. CDR3 DNA sequence: TGTGCCAGCAGCTTTTACAGGGTGCCCCGGTACGAGCAGTACTTC. The V and J genes are TRBV5-6 and TRBJ2-7, with D maybe TRBD1 (6 bases). The V gene's germline CDR1 is SGHDT and CDR2 YYEEEE. Trimming cost V 2 bases and J 4 bases, with 16 bases left between them. The CDR3 is 15 residues long.

The chain joins TRBV19 to TRBJ1-5; 7 nucleotides agree with TRBD1. The junction had 5 bases not matched to a gene; V was cut back by 3 bases and J by 3 bases. CDR1 LNHDA and CDR2 SQIVND come from the germline V gene (reference sequence). The CDR3 runs to 15 residues. Here the CDR3 DNA reads TGTGCCAGTAGTATTTGGACAGGCCCCAATCAGCCCCAGCATTTT. This translates into CASSIWTGPNQPQHF. Full variable domain (remainder filled in from reference TRBV19 and TRBJ1-5): DGGITQSPKYLFRKEGQNVTLSCEQNLNHDAMYWYRQDPGQGLRLIYYSQIVNDFQKGDIAEGYSVSREKKESFPLTVTSAQKNPTAFYLCASSIWTGPNQPQHFGDGTRLSIL.

This clone was seen only a few times. V is TRBV7-2 and J is TRBJ2-5; 7 nucleotides match TRBD2. Unmatched junction bases numbered 15, after V lost 8 bases and J lost 3 bases. This CDR3 is built from 16 residues. From germline, CDR1 is SGHTA and CDR2 FQGNSA. DNA of the CDR3: TGTGCCAGCTGGGGGGGTGCGGGGTTACCCGAAGAGACCCAGTACTTC. As protein: CASWGGAGLPEETQYF.

This clone was found once. The chain couples TRBV7-7 to TRBJ2-5, with TRBD2 identical over 10 bases. V gave up 5 bases and J gave up 2 bases; unmatched junction bases: 5. There are 15 residues in the CDR3. Germline assignment: CDR1 SSHAT and CDR2 FNYEAQ (reference sequence). CDR3 nucleotides: TGTGCCAGCAGCCGACTAGCGGGCACGCAAGAGACCCAGTACTTC. Its protein is CASSRLAGTQETQYF.